The TCR beta chain under discussion was sequenced for a study of cytomegalovirus exposure and HLA in healthy donors. V lost 3 bases, J lost 4 bases, and 1 base stayed unmatched. This CDR3 region has 14 residues. CDR1 SNHLY and CDR2 FYNNEI come from the germline V gene. This clone was seen a single time. The antigen is not known. Researchers ran the PCR with 60 Vbeta and 13 Jbeta primers. Profiling relied on immunoSEQ multiplex PCR, and the TCRdb table lists in-frame clones only, not all of them. The sample carries about 110,000 clones, roughly four fifths recorded once. Broader study findings: In an earlier analysis, productive rearrangement rates for most beta V segments clustered near 87% or 30%. TCR beta V- and J-gene trimming was later associated with a missense DCLRE1C variant.

The receptor comes from a woman aged 25-40 years in good health and CMV-seronegative. The sample consisted of PBMCs. The chain combines TRBV2 with TRBJ1-5, with 9 positions matching TRBD1. Here the CDR3 reads CASSDGTGNQPQHF. The CDR3 bases are TGTGCCAGCAGTGACGGGACAGGGAATCAGCCCCAGCATTTT.